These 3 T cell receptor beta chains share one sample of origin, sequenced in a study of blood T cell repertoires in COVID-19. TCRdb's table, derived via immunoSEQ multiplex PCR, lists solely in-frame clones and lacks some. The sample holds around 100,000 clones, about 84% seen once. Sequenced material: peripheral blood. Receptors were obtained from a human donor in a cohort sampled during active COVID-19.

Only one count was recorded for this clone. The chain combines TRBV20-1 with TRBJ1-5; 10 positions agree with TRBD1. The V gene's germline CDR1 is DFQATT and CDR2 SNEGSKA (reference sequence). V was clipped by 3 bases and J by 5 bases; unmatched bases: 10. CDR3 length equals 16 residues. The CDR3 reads CSASSPGQGPDQPQHF. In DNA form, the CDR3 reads TGCAGTGCTAGTAGCCCGGGACAGGGGCCAGATCAGCCCCAGCATTTT.

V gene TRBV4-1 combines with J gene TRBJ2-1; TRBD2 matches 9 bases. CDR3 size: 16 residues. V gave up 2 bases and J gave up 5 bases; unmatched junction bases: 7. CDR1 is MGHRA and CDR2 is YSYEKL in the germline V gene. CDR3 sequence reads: CASSQHSSGAHNEQFF. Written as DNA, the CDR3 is TGCGCCAGCAGCCAACATTCTAGCGGGGCTCACAATGAGCAGTTCTTC.

The CDR3 here is CASSQTPSGNTIYF. CDR3 coding DNA: TGTGCCAGCAGCCAGACTCCTTCTGGAAACACCATATATTTT. The chain combines TRBV6-6 with TRBJ1-3, with D unresolved. The CDR3 is 14 amino acids. Trimming left V 6 bases short and J 1 base short, with 10 bases between. Germline values: CDR1 MNHNY, CDR2 SVGAGI (reference sequence).